This TCR beta chain was recovered during a study of blood T cell repertoires in COVID-19. About the research overall: The United States, Italy and Spain provided the acute and convalescent COVID-19 samples. The cDNA or gDNA used as material had been derived from T cells, B-cell-depleted T cells, or PBMCs.

Authors' methods: The authors estimated nucleated cell counts from reference gene primer amplification. Sequenced by immunoSEQ multiplex PCR; TCRdb stores in-frame clones only, minus some. V, J and clone size are those of that table, while D and trimming were read from the DNA. The sample lists fewer than 35,000 clones; more than 85% were seen once. J lost 3 bases, V lost 5 bases, and 9 bases had no gene match. The CDR3 consists of 15 residues. Germline V gene lookup returns CDR1 GTSNPN and CDR2 SVGIG (reference sequence). Sequencing was carried out using peripheral blood. This rearrangement joins TRBV30 to TRBJ1-1; TRBD1 aligns across 10 bases. This sequence originates from a human donor in a cohort sampled during active COVID-19. DNA for the CDR3: TGTGCCTGGGACCGTCCCGGGACAGGGGACACTGAAGCTTTCTTT. Translated: CAWDRPGTGDTEAFF.